The rows below give T cell receptor beta chains drawn from one sample of a study of cytomegalovirus exposure and HLA in healthy donors. Repertoires were generated with immunoSEQ multiplex PCR, while TCRdb's copy carries only in-frame clones and drops some. The table lists approximately 180,000 clones, roughly an eighth of them singletons, with approximately 8.4% in the top ten. The sequenced material came from PBMCs. These receptors originate from a man aged 45 to 65 in good health and CMV-seropositive. The CDR3 runs from the conserved cysteine through the conserved F or W. D genes are given only for firm matches. The size of a clone is reported for some rows only, either as once, few or many, or as a class for expanded clones.

TGTGCCAGCAGCTTGGGACAGAATCTAAACACTGAAGCTTTCTTT	CASSLGQNLNTEAFF	-	few	TRBV5-5	TRBJ1-1
TGTGCCAGCTCACCCACCCGGCAGGGCGGTGAGCAGTTCTTC	CASSPTRQGGEQFF	-	few	TRBV18	TRBJ2-1
TGCGCCAGCAGCCCTACGACAGGGGCGGTTCGGAGGGAAGAGACCCAGTACTTC	CASSPTTGAVRREETQYF	TRBD1	few	TRBV5-1	TRBJ2-5
TGTGCCATCAGTGAGTCGAACTTCTACGAGCAGTACTTC	CAISESNFYEQYF	-	-	TRBV10-3	TRBJ2-7
TGTGCCAGCAGCCAAGGGACAGCTGGAAACACCATATATTTT	CASSQGTAGNTIYF	-	few	TRBV4-2	TRBJ1-3
TGTGCCAGCAGAGCTAGCGGGGGGGCCTTTAAGACCCAGTACTTC	CASRASGGAFKTQYF	TRBD2	few	TRBV5-4	TRBJ2-5
TGTGCCAGCTCTCAGTTCGGGGCTGGAAACACCATATATTTT	CASSQFGAGNTIYF	-	-	TRBV18	TRBJ1-3
TGTGCCAGCAGCCCTCGGAGACAGGGGGACTATGGCTACACCTTC	CASSPRRQGDYGYTF	TRBD1	many	TRBV2	TRBJ1-2
TGTGCCAGCGGGGCTGAGAACACCGGGGAGCTGTTTTTT	CASGAENTGELFF	-	few	TRBV2	TRBJ2-2
TGTGCCAGCAGCGCGGCGGGGGATAATGAAAAACTGTTTTTT	CASSAAGDNEKLFF	-	-	TRBV5-4	TRBJ1-4
TGTGCCTGGAGTGGACAGGGGGGACTTCGGTCCTACGAGCAGTACTTC	CAWSGQGGLRSYEQYF	TRBD1	-	TRBV30	TRBJ2-7
TGTGCCAGCAGCTTAGATCGGGCGGCGGGGGCCCCTAGGGATGAGCAGTTCTTC	CASSLDRAAGAPRDEQFF	-	-	TRBV7-2	TRBJ2-1
TGTGCCAGCAGCTCGGGTGGAGGAGGGCTGAACACTGAAGCTTTCTTT	CASSSGGGGLNTEAFF	-	few	TRBV7-2	TRBJ1-1
TGTGCCTGGAGTTACCACCTTCTCGAGCAGTACTTC	CAWSYHLLEQYF	-	-	TRBV30	TRBJ2-7
TGTGCCAGCAGCTTTGGCTCTGTTATACCCGCAGATACGCAGTATTTT	CASSFGSVIPADTQYF	-	-	TRBV11-2	TRBJ2-3
TGTGCCAGCACCAGGGACAGAGGGGAGACCCAGTACTTC	CASTRDRGETQYF	TRBD1	few	TRBV7-3	TRBJ2-5
TGTGCCTGGCGACAGGGGGCGAATCAGCCCCAGCATTTT	CAWRQGANQPQHF	TRBD1	-	TRBV30	TRBJ1-5